This T cell receptor beta chain was captured by sequencing in a study of CD8+ T cells in alopecia areata. Overall study: Twice daily, treated patients received 5 to 10 mg of oral tofacitinib.

This clone was recorded once. This CDR3 spans 17 amino acids. V shed 1 base, J shed 0 bases, and the junction held 5 bases outside the gene matches. Germline V gene data show CDR1 as LNHNV and CDR2 as YYDKDF (reference sequence). In each case, RNA was isolated and then reverse transcribed into cDNA as the sequencing template. TCRdb keeps only in-frame clones here, not all; method: immunoSEQ multiplex PCR. The sample lists around 190,000 clones, less than 65% occurring once. Sample treatment: oral pan-JAK inhibitor, 5-10 mg twice daily. Obtained from alopecia areata patients were lesional scalp punch biopsies along with peripheral blood.

This sequence joins TRBV15 and TRBJ2-3; 9 bases fit TRBD2. The sequences come from CD4+ T cells sorted from blood, collected at week 24, from a patient treated with tofacitinib. The origin of this receptor is a human donor with alopecia areata. The CDR3 region has the DNA TGTGCCACCAGCAGAGGCGGGGGGGGTTCTAGCACAGATACGCAGTATTTT. Residues: CATSRGGGGSSTDTQYF.